The 24 T cell receptor beta chains below come from one sample, sequenced in a study of blood T cell repertoires in COVID-19. The table came from immunoSEQ multiplex PCR; TCRdb's copy has only in-frame clones and leaves some out. The sample has fewer than 450,000 clones, 70% to 90% seen once. Sequenced: peripheral blood. The receptors come from a woman aged 50 to 60 with COVID-19, enrolled during active disease.

This clone was observed a handful of times. V is TRBV9 and J is TRBJ1-4, with TRBD1 matching over 10 bases. The V gene's germline CDR1 is SGDLS and CDR2 YYNGEE. The junction had 4 bases not matched to a gene; V was cut back by 0 bases and J by 8 bases. The CDR3 is 15 amino acids. This CDR3 reads CASSVGTGGGEKLFF. DNA of the CDR3: TGTGCCAGCAGCGTAGGGACAGGGGGAGGAGAAAAACTGTTTTTT. Full variable domain (outside the CDR3, taken from reference TRBV9 and TRBJ1-4): DSGVTQTPKHLITATGQRVTLRCSPRSGDLSVYWYQQSLDQGLQFLIQYYNGEERAKGNILERFSAQQFPDLHSELNLSSLELGDSALYFCASSVGTGGGEKLFFGSGTQLSVL.

This chain uses TRBV30 with TRBJ1-2; D unresolved. CDR3 length equals 12 residues. CDR1 is GTSNPN, CDR2 SVGIG, per germline (reference sequence). The V and J ends lost 3 bases and 8 bases respectively, with 13 bases between them. CDR3 bases: TGTGCCTGGAGGGGCGACGTTGGGGGCTACACCTTC. It translates to CAWRGDVGGYTF.

The V gene is TRBV21-1, the J gene TRBJ2-7; no check of the table's D call, TRBD2, against the DNA was made. TRBV21-1 counts as a pseudogene. CDR3 length equals 16 residues. CDR3: CASTGPTGTRSHEQYF. The CDR3 bases are TGTGCCAGCACCGGTCCGACAGGGACTAGGAGCCACGAGCAGTACTTC.

The CDR3 coding sequence is TGTGCCACCCGTCCCGGGACAGGGGTAGACACCGGGGAGCTGTTTTTT. This encodes CATRPGTGVDTGELFF. The chain joins TRBV24-1 to TRBJ2-2, with 10 bases matching TRBD1. From germline, CDR1 is KGHDR and CDR2 SFDVKD. V shed 9 bases and J 3 bases; nucleotides not matched to a gene: 9. The CDR3 extends over 16 amino acids.

The J gene is TRBJ1-2, the V gene TRBV7-8; 8 nucleotides align to TRBD1. The V segment lost 5 bases and the J segment 7 bases; nucleotides outside the gene matches: 9. The CDR3 has 14 amino acids. The germline gives CDR1 SGHVS, CDR2 FQNEAQ. For the CDR3, the DNA is TGTGCCAGCAGCGGCAGTGGGACAGGTGGTGGCTACACCTTC. This gives the protein CASSGSGTGGGYTF.

This clone has only one observation. V usage is TRBV13 and J usage is TRBJ2-3; possibly TRBD2 for D (5 bases). CDR3 length equals 16 residues. V dropped 5 bases and J dropped 0 bases, with 15 bases sitting between them. The germline V gene has CDR1 PRHDT and CDR2 FYEKMQ (reference sequence). CDR3 nucleotides: TGTGCCAGCAGCCGTGGAGGACCATCTAGCACAGATACGCAGTATTTT. Translating gives CASSRGGPSSTDTQYF.

This clone was picked up one time. The chain couples TRBV11-2 to TRBJ2-7, with D perhaps matching TRBD1 (6 bases). CDR3 size: 15 residues. The germline V and J ends were trimmed by 4 bases and 0 bases, with 13 bases remaining between them. The germline V gene encodes CDR1 SGHAT and CDR2 FQNNGV. This CDR3 reads CASSSDSLSSYEQYF. In nucleotides, the CDR3 is TGTGCCAGCAGCTCGGACAGCCTTAGCTCCTACGAGCAGTACTTC. The full variable domain, completed using reference TRBV11-2 and TRBJ2-7, is EAGVAQSPRYKIIEKRQSVAFWCNPISGHATLYWYQQILGQGPKLLIQFQNNGVVDDSQLPKDRFSAERLKGVDSTLKIQPAKLEDSAVYLCASSSDSLSSYEQYFGPGTRLTVT.

CDR3: CASNATWNTEAFF. The CDR3 DNA follows: TGTGCCAGCAATGCCACATGGAACACTGAAGCTTTCTTT. The chain carries TRBV6-5 and TRBJ1-1; no definite D call. Germline V gene lookup returns CDR1 MNHEY and CDR2 SVGAGI. V lost 7 bases, J lost 1 base, and 10 bases lay in between. This CDR3 spans 13 amino acids.

V usage is TRBV7-8 and J usage is TRBJ2-3; maybe TRBD1 (6 bases). Per germline, CDR1 SGHVS and CDR2 FQNEAQ. V was pared by 4 bases and J by 1 base, with 21 bases between. This CDR3 comprises 18 residues. CDR3 amino acids: CASSSRRRGQSGTDTQYF. CDR3 nucleotides: TGTGCCAGCAGCTCCCGCCGCCGGGGACAAAGTGGCACAGATACGCAGTATTTT. The variable domain in full, completed from reference TRBV7-8 and TRBJ2-3, reads GAGVSQSPRYKVAKRGQDVALRCDPISGHVSLFWYQQALGQGPEFLTYFQNEAQLDKSGLPSDRFFAERPEGSVSTLKIQRTQQEDSAVYLCASSSRRRGQSGTDTQYFGPGTRLTVL.

The chain carries TRBV19 and TRBJ2-3; tentative D call: TRBD2 (6 bases). This CDR3 spans 13 amino acids. The V gene lost 1 base and the J gene lost 7 bases, with 9 bases spanning the gap. Per the germline V gene, CDR1 is LNHDA and CDR2 is SQIVND (reference sequence). The CDR3 spells CASSIAEGNTQYF. For the CDR3, the DNA is TGTGCCAGTAGTATAGCGGAGGGTAATACGCAGTATTTT.

The rearrangement joins TRBV24-1 to TRBJ2-7; 7 bases agree with TRBD1. The trim removed 0 bases at V and 6 bases at J, leaving 1 base unmatched. Looked up from germline, CDR1 is KGHDR and CDR2 is SFDVKD. This CDR3 has 13 residues. CDR3 nucleotide sequence: TGTGCCACCAGTGATTTGAACAGGGGCGAGCAGTACTTC. As protein: CATSDLNRGEQYF.

The genes are TRBV27 and TRBJ1-4; weak D call: TRBD1 (6 bases). Germline V gene data show CDR1 as MNHEY and CDR2 as SMNVEV (reference sequence). V lost 6 bases and J lost 3, with 17 bases in between. The CDR3 is 16 residues long. The CDR3 is CASSKQGGLANEKLFF. The CDR3, as DNA: TGTGCCAGCAGCAAACAGGGCGGCTTGGCTAATGAAAAACTGTTTTTT.

This chain links TRBV24-1 with TRBJ2-5; the match to TRBD1 covers 9 bases. There are 15 residues in the CDR3. Germline CDR1 KGHDR, CDR2 SFDVKD. The V gene end was trimmed by 4 bases and the J gene end by 3 bases; junction bases not matched to a gene: 5. The CDR3 nucleotides are TGTGCCACCAGTGACTTGCGGACAGGGGAAGAGACCCAGTACTTC. This encodes CATSDLRTGEETQYF.

The chain links TRBV3-1 (or the pseudogene TRBV3-2) to TRBJ1-3, with 8 bases aligning to TRBD1. V lost 2 bases to trimming and J lost 4 bases; unmatched junction nucleotides: 4. CDR1 and CDR2 from the germline V gene are LGHDT and YNNKEL (reference sequence). CDR3 length: 15 amino acids. CDR3 DNA: TGTGCCAGCAGCCAATTACAGGGGGAAGGAAACACCATATATTTT. Its protein is CASSQLQGEGNTIYF.

V usage is TRBV3-1 (or the pseudogene TRBV3-2) and J usage is TRBJ2-1; 8 nucleotides align to TRBD2. The junction had 9 bases not matched to a gene; V was cut back by 1 base and J by 10 bases. CDR1 and CDR2 (germline): LGHDT, YNNKEL (reference sequence). The CDR3 runs 15 residues. The CDR3: CASSQAPGLAGEQFF. The CDR3 region has the DNA TGTGCCAGCAGCCAAGCCCCTGGACTAGCAGGGGAGCAGTTCTTC.

This chain joins TRBV2 and TRBJ2-3; D gene unclear. The CDR3 runs to 14 residues. The V gene lost 4 bases and the J gene lost 0 bases, with 8 bases spanning the gap. Per the germline V gene, CDR1 is SNHLY and CDR2 is FYNNEI. DNA of the CDR3: TGTGCCAGCAGTGTAGACTCAAGCACAGATACGCAGTATTTT. It translates to CASSVDSSTDTQYF.

This clone is a singleton in its sample. This chain joins TRBV2 and TRBJ2-1; 8 nucleotides agree with TRBD2. The CDR3 is made up of 15 amino acids. Germline CDR1 SNHLY, CDR2 FYNNEI. V trimming: 3 bases; J trimming: 7 bases; junction bases outside the gene matches: 8. CDR3 sequence (DNA): TGTGCCAGCAGTGATGGGCTAGCGGGCTCTAATGAGCAGTTCTTC. Translation gives CASSDGLAGSNEQFF.

As DNA, the CDR3 is TGCGCCAGCAGCCTCCGGGGGGGCCAAGGGAATCAGCCCCAGCATTTT. Translated, it gives CASSLRGGQGNQPQHF. The chain joins TRBV10-2 to TRBJ1-5; D is perhaps TRBD1 (6 bases). With 6 bases removed from V and 4 bases from J, the gap between germline ends came to 19 bases. CDR1 and CDR2 (germline): WSHSY, SAAADI. The CDR3 extends over 16 amino acids.

The rearrangement joins TRBV7-7 to TRBJ2-5; the match to TRBD1 covers 7 bases. Germline CDR1 and CDR2: SSHAT and FNYEAQ (reference sequence). V gave up 1 base and J gave up 4 bases; unmatched junction bases: 3. This CDR3 region has 14 residues. CDR3 nucleotide sequence: TGTGCCAGCAGCTTAGTGGGACAGAGAGAGACCCAGTACTTC. Protein sequence: CASSLVGQRETQYF.

The chain uses TRBV12-5 and TRBJ2-5, with 8 bases identical to TRBD1. CDR3 size: 19 residues. From germline, CDR1 is LGHNT and CDR2 FRNRAP. V gave up 0 bases and J gave up 3 bases; unmatched junction bases: 15. The CDR3 sequence is CASGLVEKDRVVAKETQYF. In nucleotides, the CDR3 is TGTGCTAGTGGTTTGGTAGAAAAGGACAGGGTTGTGGCAAAAGAGACCCAGTACTTC.

Written as DNA, the CDR3 is TGTGCCAGCAGTTTCCCAGGGGGCACTGAAGCTTTCTTT. The encoded protein is CASSFPGGTEAFF. The chain employs TRBV28 and TRBJ1-1; 7 nucleotides line up with TRBD1. Germline values: CDR1 MDHEN, CDR2 SYDVKM. Trimming took 3 bases from V and 4 from J; bases not matched to a gene: 2. The CDR3 is made up of 13 amino acids.

The chain has TRBV13 and TRBJ2-2, with unresolved D. The CDR3 runs to 12 residues. V was clipped by 6 bases and J by 5 bases, with 7 bases between them. Germline CDR1 PRHDT, CDR2 FYEKMQ (reference sequence). The CDR3 DNA reads as TGTGCCAGCAGTTTTCAGACCGGGGAGCTGTTTTTT. This encodes CASSFQTGELFF.

As regards this clone: Other DNA sequences in the sample encode the same CDR3. The chain carries TRBV6-5 and TRBJ2-3; a weak D match, TRBD2 (6 bases). The V end lost 6 bases, the J end lost 1 base, and 11 bases lay between the germline ends. CDR3 size: 14 residues. Germline-derived CDR1 and CDR2 are MNHEY and SVGAGI. This chain's CDR3 is CASRPGLGTDTQYF. The CDR3 coding sequence is TGTGCCAGCAGGCCGGGACTCGGCACAGATACGCAGTATTTT.

The chain joins TRBV6-5 to TRBJ2-7; maybe TRBD1 (6 bases). The germline CDR1 and CDR2 sequences are MNHEY and SVGAGI. Trimming left V 0 bases short and J 3 bases short, with 12 bases between. CDR3 size: 15 residues. CDR3 coding DNA: TGTGCCAGCAGTTACTCGATAACCAGGGGCTACGAGCAGTACTTC. Encoded protein: CASSYSITRGYEQYF.